Each of the 10 T cell receptor beta chains below was sequenced from the same sample in a study of control samples from healthy donors and cancer patients. The assay was immunoSEQ multiplex PCR, and TCRdb's table has in-frame clones only and misses some. The profile shows more than 140,000 clones, 90% to 95% of them singletons. Specimen: blood. These receptors were collected from a man between 35 and 55 years old in good health.

V is TRBV5-6 and J is TRBJ1-2; TRBD1 might be the D (6 bases). Trimming took 7 bases from V and 3 from J, leaving 10 bases between them. Germline CDR1 reads SGHDT; CDR2 reads YYEEEE. This CDR3 is 12 amino acids long. CDR3 sequence (DNA): TGTGCCAGCCAGGGGCCGGACTATGGCTACACCTTC. It encodes CASQGPDYGYTF.

The J gene is TRBJ2-4, the V gene TRBV28; a possible D gene is TRBD1 (6 bases). The V end was cut by 8 bases, the J end by 0 bases, with 14 bases between. The CDR3 totals 15 residues. CDR1 MDHEN and CDR2 SYDVKM come from the germline V gene. CDR3 loop: CASSRGKTAKNIQYF. CDR3 coding DNA: TGTGCCAGCTCTAGGGGGAAGACAGCCAAAAACATTCAGTACTTC.

This chain links TRBV28 with TRBJ2-5; 9 positions agree with TRBD2. CDR3 length: 15 residues. J was trimmed by 1 base and V by 5 bases; bases with no gene match: 5. CDR1 and CDR2 (germline): MDHEN, SYDVKM. CDR3 sequence reads: CASSLPSGAQETQYF. The CDR3 nucleotides are TGTGCCAGCAGTCTTCCTAGCGGGGCCCAAGAGACCCAGTACTTC.

The chain recombines TRBV7-2 with TRBJ1-4; D perhaps matches TRBD1 (5 bases). This CDR3 spans 12 amino acids. Germline V gives CDR1 SGHTA, CDR2 FQGNSA. V was shortened by 4 bases and J by 12 bases, with 12 bases between the two germline ends. The CDR3 DNA follows: TGTGCCAGCAGCTGGGCTCGGGGGGAACTGTTTTTT. Protein: CASSWARGELFF.

This clone was found once. The rearrangement uses TRBV23-1 and TRBJ1-1, with D hard to call. TRBV23-1 is an ORF, and what it does is uncertain. This CDR3 comprises 13 residues. Trimming pared 4 bases from V and 1 base from J, leaving 7 bases between. CDR3 sequence (DNA): TGCGCCAGCAGTCCCCGGAAGAACACTGAAGCTTTCTTT. Translated: CASSPRKNTEAFF.

The rearrangement joins TRBV6-5 to TRBJ1-3; tentatively, D is TRBD1 (6 bases). Germline V lookup: CDR1 MNHEY, CDR2 SVGAGI. The CDR3 is 16 amino acids. V lost 4 bases to trimming and J lost 0 bases, with 13 bases between them. CDR3 nucleotides: TGTGCCAGCAGTTTGTCGATAGGGGGCTCTGGAAACACCATATATTTT. Translating it yields CASSLSIGGSGNTIYF.

The chain combines TRBV4-3 with TRBJ2-1; TRBD2 aligns across 14 bases. Germline CDR1 is LGHNA and CDR2 is YSLEER. The CDR3 sequence is 16 residues long. With 4 bases clipped from V and 8 bases from J, the junction kept 7 bases outside the gene matches. The CDR3 spells CASSPMTSGGADEQFF. The CDR3 DNA reads as TGCGCCAGCAGCCCGATGACTAGCGGGGGGGCGGATGAGCAGTTCTTC.

The rearrangement links TRBV9 to TRBJ2-3, with D possibly TRBD1 on 6 matching bases. Germline V gene lookup returns CDR1 SGDLS and CDR2 YYNGEE. V lost 6 bases, J lost 3 bases, and 17 bases lay in between. CDR3 size: 15 residues. CDR3 residues: CASTQWGRGTDTQYF. The CDR3, as DNA: TGTGCCAGCACCCAGTGGGGCAGGGGAACAGATACGCAGTATTTT.

This chain's CDR3 is CASSEGGRNQPQHF. CDR3 coding DNA: TGTGCCAGCAGTGAGGGGGGGCGGAATCAGCCCCAGCATTTT. The chain is built from TRBV6-1 and TRBJ1-5; perhaps TRBD1 as D (6 bases). V was pared by 3 bases and J by 4 bases, with 10 bases between. Germline V gene data show CDR1 as MNHNS and CDR2 as SASEGT. The CDR3 is 14 residues long.

J is TRBJ1-2 and V is TRBV20-1, with a possible D match to TRBD1 (6 bases). The CDR3 extends over 9 amino acids. From germline, CDR1 is DFQATT and CDR2 SNEGSKA (reference sequence). CDR3 in amino acids: CRQGYGYTF. As DNA, the CDR3 is TGCAGACAGGGTTATGGCTACACCTTC.